The 16 T cell receptor beta chains below come from one sample, sequenced in a study of cytomegalovirus exposure and HLA in healthy donors. The PCR had 60 Vbeta and 13 Jbeta primers. Clones were sequenced by immunoSEQ multiplex PCR, and TCRdb holds only the in-frame ones, with some missing. The specimen's table records 220,000 or so clones. The sample consisted of PBMCs. Receptors were obtained from a girl between 2 and 10 years old in good health and CMV-seropositive.

V gene TRBV20-1 combines with J gene TRBJ2-7, with D uncertain. Germline assignment: CDR1 DFQATT and CDR2 SNEGSKA (reference sequence). Trimming removed 1 base from V and 5 bases from J, with 6 bases in between. The CDR3 is 11 amino acids. The CDR3 loop is CSARGTNEQYF. DNA of the CDR3: TGCAGTGCTAGAGGTACTAACGAGCAGTACTTC.

This chain links TRBV7-9 with TRBJ2-1, with 7 positions matching TRBD2. The CDR3 runs to 19 residues. With 0 bases clipped from V and 1 base from J, the junction kept 12 bases outside the gene matches. Germline V gene sequence: CDR1 SEHNR, CDR2 FQNEAQ (reference sequence). The CDR3 nucleotides are TGTGCCAGCAGCTTAGCGGCAGGTCGGCGGGAGAAATCCTACAATGAGCAGTTCTTC. The encoded protein is CASSLAAGRREKSYNEQFF.

This chain uses TRBV5-1 with TRBJ1-1; unclear D gene. V lost 0 bases to trimming and J lost 5 bases, with 17 bases between them. CDR3 size: 16 residues. In germline, CDR1 is SGHRS, CDR2 YFSETQ. The DNA for the CDR3 is TGCGCCAGCAGCTTGGCCTGGGCAGGTGGAAGAACTGAAGCTTTCTTT. Its translation: CASSLAWAGGRTEAFF.

The V and J genes are TRBV28 and TRBJ2-3, with D uncertain. This CDR3 is 12 amino acids long. Deletions cut 3 bases from V and 6 bases from J, with 7 bases between. Germline V gene data show CDR1 as MDHEN and CDR2 as SYDVKM. The CDR3 nucleotides read TGTGCCAGCAGTTTGGCGAGGGATACGCAGTATTTT. Encoded protein: CASSLARDTQYF.

The chain couples TRBV5-1 to TRBJ2-7, with D perhaps TRBD2 (5 bases). CDR3 length: 14 residues. Trimming pared 3 bases from V and 7 bases from J, leaving 17 bases between. Germline lookup yields CDR1 SGHRS and CDR2 YFSETQ. CDR3 loop: CASSSPGRPLEQYF. In DNA form, the CDR3 reads TGCGCCAGCAGCTCTCCGGGAAGGCCTCTGGAGCAGTACTTC. Complete variable domain (other parts from reference TRBV5-1 and TRBJ2-7): KAGVTQTPRYLIKTRGQQVTLSCSPISGHRSVSWYQQTPGQGLQFLFEYFSETQRNKGNFPGRFSGRQFSNSRSEMNVSTLELGDSALYLCASSSPGRPLEQYFGPGTRLTVT.

V usage is TRBV19 and J usage is TRBJ2-5; 7 bases agree with TRBD2. The trim removed 1 base at V and 4 bases at J, leaving 6 bases unmatched. CDR1 is LNHDA, CDR2 SQIVND, per germline (reference sequence). The CDR3 runs 15 residues. CDR3 region: CASSIGLGGGETQYF. CDR3 bases: TGTGCCAGTAGTATAGGGTTGGGCGGGGGAGAGACCCAGTACTTC.

The J gene is TRBJ2-5, the V gene TRBV6-5; tentative D call: TRBD2 (5 bases). Germline CDR1 MNHEY, CDR2 SVGAGI. V lost 7 bases, J lost 4 bases, and 7 bases lay in between. The CDR3 is made up of 11 amino acids. The CDR3 bases are TGTGCCAGCATTGCGGGAGAGACCCAGTACTTC. Translated: CASIAGETQYF.

This chain connects TRBV6-1 to TRBJ2-1, with TRBD1 matching over 7 bases. The J segment lost 0 bases and the V segment lost 3 bases, leaving 11 bases of the junction unmatched. The length of the CDR3 is 18 residues. Germline V gene lookup returns CDR1 MNHNS and CDR2 SASEGT. CDR3 nucleotides: TGTGCCAGCAGTGATCATTGGGGATCAGGGGGCTCCTACAATGAGCAGTTCTTC. This gives the protein CASSDHWGSGGSYNEQFF.

The V call is TRBV6-5, the J call TRBJ2-5; D is perhaps TRBD1 (6 bases). V lost 5 bases to trimming and J lost 3 bases, with 16 bases between them. CDR1 and CDR2 (germline): MNHEY, SVGAGI. This CDR3 spans 15 amino acids. CDR3 nucleotides: TGTGCCAGCAGTACGCCGGGACAAAAGAAAGAGACCCAGTACTTC. This translates into CASSTPGQKKETQYF.

The gene calls are TRBV10-3 and TRBJ2-1; 7 bases line up with TRBD2. Germline CDR1 reads ENHRY; CDR2 reads SYGVKD. The CDR3 covers 16 residues. Germline trimming cut 4 bases from V and 4 bases from J; bases unmatched to any gene: 10. DNA of the CDR3: TGTGCCATCAGTGCCCCTAGCGGAGAGGGATACAATGAGCAGTTCTTC. Translated, it gives CAISAPSGEGYNEQFF.

The V gene is TRBV6-5, the J gene TRBJ2-1; 9 bases are a match to TRBD2. Per the germline V gene, CDR1 is MNHEY and CDR2 is SVGAGI. V trimming: 0 bases; J trimming: 8 bases; junction bases outside the gene matches: 8. This CDR3 region has 16 residues. CDR3 in DNA: TGTGCCAGCAGTTACTCAGGGGGCGGGAGGGCGGATGAGCAGTTCTTC. Protein product: CASSYSGGGRADEQFF.

The chain combines TRBV7-6 with TRBJ1-5, with unresolved D. Germline V gene lookup returns CDR1 SGHVS and CDR2 FNYEAQ. Trimming shortened V by 2 bases and J by 4 bases, and 12 bases separated the two germline ends. The CDR3 is made up of 15 amino acids. In DNA form, the CDR3 reads TGTGCCAGCAGCTTAAAGGCTGGAGGAAATCAGCCCCAGCATTTT. Translating it yields CASSLKAGGNQPQHF.

The genes are TRBV19 and TRBJ1-4; possibly TRBD1 for D (6 bases). The V end lost 6 bases, the J end lost 0 bases, and 11 bases lay between the germline ends. The CDR3 runs 15 residues. Germline V lookup: CDR1 LNHDA, CDR2 SQIVND (reference sequence). The CDR3 here is CASRDSYATNEKLFF. CDR3 nucleotides: TGTGCCAGTAGGGACAGCTATGCAACTAATGAAAAACTGTTTTTT.

J is TRBJ1-5 and V is TRBV6-1; 7 positions match TRBD1. This CDR3 is 13 amino acids long. The junction had 3 bases not matched to a gene; V was cut back by 5 bases and J by 5 bases. The germline V gene encodes CDR1 MNHNS and CDR2 SASEGT. In DNA form, the CDR3 reads TGTGCCAGCAGTCTACAGGGGTATCAGCCCCAGCATTTT. This translates into CASSLQGYQPQHF.

The genes are TRBV28 and TRBJ1-2, with D possibly matching TRBD1 (6 bases). This CDR3 contains 12 residues. Trimming took 2 bases from V and 8 from J, leaving 9 bases between them. The germline V gene has CDR1 MDHEN and CDR2 SYDVKM. CDR3 sequence: CASSLQTGGYTF. CDR3 sequence (DNA): TGTGCCAGCAGTTTACAGACAGGAGGCTACACCTTC.

The chain uses TRBV7-6 and TRBJ2-7, with a tentative D call TRBD1 (6 bases). CDR3 length equals 15 residues. Trimming removed 5 bases at V and 0 bases at J, with 14 bases between. CDR1 SGHVS and CDR2 FNYEAQ come from the germline V gene. CDR3 amino acids: CASSQDRSSSYEQYF. For the CDR3, the DNA is TGTGCCAGCAGCCAGGACAGATCAAGCTCCTACGAGCAGTACTTC.